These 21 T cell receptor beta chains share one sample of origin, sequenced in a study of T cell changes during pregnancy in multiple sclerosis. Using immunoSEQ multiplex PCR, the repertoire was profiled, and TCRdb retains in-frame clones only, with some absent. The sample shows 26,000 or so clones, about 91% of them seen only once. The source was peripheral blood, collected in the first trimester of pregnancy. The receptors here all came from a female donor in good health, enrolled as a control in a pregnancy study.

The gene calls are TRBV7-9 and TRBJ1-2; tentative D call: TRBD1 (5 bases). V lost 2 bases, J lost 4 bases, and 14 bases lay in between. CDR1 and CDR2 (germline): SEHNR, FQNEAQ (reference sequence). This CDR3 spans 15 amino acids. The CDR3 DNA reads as TGTGCCAGCAGCTTAATGGGGGGTGGAAGCTATGGCTACACCTTC. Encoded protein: CASSLMGGGSYGYTF.

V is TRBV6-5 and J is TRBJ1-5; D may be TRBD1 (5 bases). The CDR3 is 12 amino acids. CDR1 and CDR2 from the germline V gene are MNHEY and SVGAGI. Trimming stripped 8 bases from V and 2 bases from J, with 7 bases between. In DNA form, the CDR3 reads TGTGCCAGCGGCAGGGGCAATCAGCCCCAGCATTTT. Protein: CASGRGNQPQHF.

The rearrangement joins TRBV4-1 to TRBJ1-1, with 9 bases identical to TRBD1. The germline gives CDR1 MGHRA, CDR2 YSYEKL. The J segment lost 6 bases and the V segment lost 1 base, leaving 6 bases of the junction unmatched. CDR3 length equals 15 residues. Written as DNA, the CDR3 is TGCGCCAGCAGCCAAGTCCGGGACAGGGTCCCTGAAGCTTTCTTT. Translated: CASSQVRDRVPEAFF.

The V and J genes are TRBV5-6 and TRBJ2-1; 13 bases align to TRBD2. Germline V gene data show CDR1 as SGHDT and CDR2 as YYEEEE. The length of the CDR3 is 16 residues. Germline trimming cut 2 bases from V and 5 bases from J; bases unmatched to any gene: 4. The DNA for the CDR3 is TGTGCCAGCAGCTTCGGGACTAGCGGGACGAACAATGAGCAGTTCTTC. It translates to CASSFGTSGTNNEQFF.

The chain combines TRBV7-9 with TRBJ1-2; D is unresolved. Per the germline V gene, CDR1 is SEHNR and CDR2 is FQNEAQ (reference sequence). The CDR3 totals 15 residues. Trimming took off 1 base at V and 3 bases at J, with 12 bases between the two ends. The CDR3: CASSLGQAPYYGYTF. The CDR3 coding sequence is TGTGCCAGCAGCTTAGGTCAGGCGCCCTACTATGGCTACACCTTC. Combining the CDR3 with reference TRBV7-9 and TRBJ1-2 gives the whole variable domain DTGVSQNPRHKITKRGQNVTFRCDPISEHNRLYWYRQTLGQGPEFLTYFQNEAQLEKSRLLSDRFSAERPKGSFSTLEIQRTEQGDSAMYLCASSLGQAPYYGYTFGSGTRLTVV.

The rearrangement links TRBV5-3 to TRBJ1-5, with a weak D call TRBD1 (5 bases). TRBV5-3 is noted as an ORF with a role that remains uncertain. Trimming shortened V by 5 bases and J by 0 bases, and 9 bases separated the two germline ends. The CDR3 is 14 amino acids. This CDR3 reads CARRKGNSNQPQHF. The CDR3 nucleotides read TGTGCCAGAAGGAAGGGGAATAGCAATCAGCCCCAGCATTTT.

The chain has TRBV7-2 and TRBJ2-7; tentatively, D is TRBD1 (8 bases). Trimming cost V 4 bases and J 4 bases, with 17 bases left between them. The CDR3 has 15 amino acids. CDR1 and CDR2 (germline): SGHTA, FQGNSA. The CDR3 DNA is TGTGCCAGCAGCTCCTTTACAGGGGGGGGGTACGAGCAGTACTTC. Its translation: CASSSFTGGGYEQYF.

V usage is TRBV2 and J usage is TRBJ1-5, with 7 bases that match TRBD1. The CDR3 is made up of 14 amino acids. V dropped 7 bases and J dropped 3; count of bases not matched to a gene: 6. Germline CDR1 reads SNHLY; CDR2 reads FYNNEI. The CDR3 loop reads CASTSGTDNQPQHF. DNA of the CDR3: TGTGCCAGCACCTCGGGGACAGACAATCAGCCCCAGCATTTT.

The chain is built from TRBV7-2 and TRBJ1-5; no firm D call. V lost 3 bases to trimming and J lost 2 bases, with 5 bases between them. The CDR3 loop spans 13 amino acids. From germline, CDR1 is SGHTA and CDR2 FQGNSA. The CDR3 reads CASSFGGNQPQHF. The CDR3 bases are TGTGCCAGCAGCTTCGGGGGCAATCAGCCCCAGCATTTT.

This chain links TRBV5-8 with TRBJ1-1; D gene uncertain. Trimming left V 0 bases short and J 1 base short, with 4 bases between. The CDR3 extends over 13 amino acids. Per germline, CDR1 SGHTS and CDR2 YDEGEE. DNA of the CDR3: TGTGCCAGCAGCTTGGAGAGGAACACTGAAGCTTTCTTT. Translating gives CASSLERNTEAFF.

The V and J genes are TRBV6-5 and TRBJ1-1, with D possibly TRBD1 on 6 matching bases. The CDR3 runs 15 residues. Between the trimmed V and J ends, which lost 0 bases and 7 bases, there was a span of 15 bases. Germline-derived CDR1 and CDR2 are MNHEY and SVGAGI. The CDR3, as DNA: TGTGCCAGCAGTTACTCGGAGACAGGCCTCGGTGAAGCTTTCTTT. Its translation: CASSYSETGLGEAFF.

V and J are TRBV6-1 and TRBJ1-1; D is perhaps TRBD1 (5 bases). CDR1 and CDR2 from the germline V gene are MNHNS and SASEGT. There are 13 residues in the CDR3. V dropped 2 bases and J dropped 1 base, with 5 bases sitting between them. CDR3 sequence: CASSEQGNTEAFF. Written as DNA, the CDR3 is TGTGCCAGCAGTGAACAGGGGAACACTGAAGCTTTCTTT.

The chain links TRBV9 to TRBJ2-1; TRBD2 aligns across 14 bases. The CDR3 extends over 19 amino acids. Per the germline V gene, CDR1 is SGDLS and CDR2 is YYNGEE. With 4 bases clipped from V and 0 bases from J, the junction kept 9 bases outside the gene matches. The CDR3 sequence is CASSPGLAGGTRSYNEQFF. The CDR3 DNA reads TGTGCCAGCAGCCCTGGACTAGCGGGAGGTACTCGCTCCTACAATGAGCAGTTCTTC.

Here the CDR3 reads CASSLFSSFEQYF. CDR3 nucleotide sequence: TGCGCCAGCAGCTTGTTTAGTTCGTTCGAGCAGTACTTC. The rearrangement uses TRBV5-1 and TRBJ2-7; D ambiguous. With 1 base removed from V and 6 bases from J, the gap between germline ends came to 11 bases. From germline, CDR1 is SGHRS and CDR2 YFSETQ. The CDR3 contains 13 residues.

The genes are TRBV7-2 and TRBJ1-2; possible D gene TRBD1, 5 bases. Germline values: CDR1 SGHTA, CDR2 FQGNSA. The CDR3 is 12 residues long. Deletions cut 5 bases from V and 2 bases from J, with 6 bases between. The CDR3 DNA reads TGTGCCAGCAGCGCAGGGAACTATGGCTACACCTTC. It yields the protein CASSAGNYGYTF.

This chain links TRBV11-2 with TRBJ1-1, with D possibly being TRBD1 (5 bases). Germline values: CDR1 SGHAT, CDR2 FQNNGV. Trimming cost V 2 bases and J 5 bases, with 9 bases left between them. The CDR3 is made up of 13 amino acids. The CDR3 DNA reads TGTGCCAGCAGCTTATCGGGGGGAACTGAAGCTTTCTTT. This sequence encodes CASSLSGGTEAFF.

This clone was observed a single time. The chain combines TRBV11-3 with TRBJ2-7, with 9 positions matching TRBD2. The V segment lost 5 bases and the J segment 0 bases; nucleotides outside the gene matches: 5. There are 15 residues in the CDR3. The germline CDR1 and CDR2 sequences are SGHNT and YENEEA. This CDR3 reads CASSPGGGDSYEQYF. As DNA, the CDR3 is TGTGCCAGCAGCCCGGGCGGGGGGGACTCCTACGAGCAGTACTTC.

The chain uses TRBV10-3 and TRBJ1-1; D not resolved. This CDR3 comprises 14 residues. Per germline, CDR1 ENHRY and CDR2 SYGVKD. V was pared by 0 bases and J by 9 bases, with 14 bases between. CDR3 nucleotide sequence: TGTGCCATCAGTGAGTCGGGAGGGAACGCAAAAGCTTTCTTT. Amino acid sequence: CAISESGGNAKAFF.

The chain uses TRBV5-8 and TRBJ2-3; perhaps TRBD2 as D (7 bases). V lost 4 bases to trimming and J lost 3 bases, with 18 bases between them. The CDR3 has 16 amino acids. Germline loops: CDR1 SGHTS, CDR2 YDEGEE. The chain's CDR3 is CASSLEMGGRTDTQYF. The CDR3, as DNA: TGTGCCAGCAGCCTCGAGATGGGGGGGCGGACAGATACGCAGTATTTT.

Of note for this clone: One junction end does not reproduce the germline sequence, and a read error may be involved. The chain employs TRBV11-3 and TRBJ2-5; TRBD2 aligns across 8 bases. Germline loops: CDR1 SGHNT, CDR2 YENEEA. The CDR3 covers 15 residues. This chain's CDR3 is CASSIDGGGPETQYF. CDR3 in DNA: TGTGCCAGCAGCATAGACGGGGGGGGCCCAGAGACCCAGTACTTC.

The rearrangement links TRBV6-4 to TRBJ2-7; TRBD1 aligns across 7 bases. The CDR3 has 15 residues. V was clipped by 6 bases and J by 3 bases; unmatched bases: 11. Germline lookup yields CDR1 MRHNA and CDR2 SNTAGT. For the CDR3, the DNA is TGTGCCAGCAGATACTACAGGGGAAGTTTCTACGAGCAGTACTTC. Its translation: CASRYYRGSFYEQYF.